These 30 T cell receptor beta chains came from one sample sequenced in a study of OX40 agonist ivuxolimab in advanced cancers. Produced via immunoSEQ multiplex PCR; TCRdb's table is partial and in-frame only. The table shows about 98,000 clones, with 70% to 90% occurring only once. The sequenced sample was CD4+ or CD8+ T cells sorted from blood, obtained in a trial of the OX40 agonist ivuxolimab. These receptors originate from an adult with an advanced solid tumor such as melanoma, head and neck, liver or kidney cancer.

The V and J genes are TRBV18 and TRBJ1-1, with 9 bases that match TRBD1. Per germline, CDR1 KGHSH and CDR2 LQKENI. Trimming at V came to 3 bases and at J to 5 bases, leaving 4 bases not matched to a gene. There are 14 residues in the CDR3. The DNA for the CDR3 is TGTGCCAGCTCACCGGACAGGGGAGAAACTGAAGCTTTCTTT. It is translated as CASSPDRGETEAFF.

CDR3 coding DNA: TGCGCCAGCAGCCAAGAGGGGAACACCGGGGAGCTGTTTTTT. This translates into CASSQEGNTGELFF. This chain joins TRBV4-1 and TRBJ2-2; D gene unclear. Germline V gene lookup returns CDR1 MGHRA and CDR2 YSYEKL. This CDR3 contains 14 residues. V was clipped by 0 bases and J by 1 base, with 3 bases between them.

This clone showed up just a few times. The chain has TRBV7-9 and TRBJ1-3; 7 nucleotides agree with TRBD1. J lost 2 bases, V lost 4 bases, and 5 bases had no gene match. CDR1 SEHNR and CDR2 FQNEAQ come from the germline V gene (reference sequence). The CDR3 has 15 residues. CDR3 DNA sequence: TGTGCCAGCAGCTCTGCAGGGGGTACTGGAAACACCATATATTTT. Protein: CASSSAGGTGNTIYF.

The DNA of the CDR3 is TGTGCCAGCAGCGTAGGCAACGGAGGAGAAACCCAGTACTTC. This sequence encodes CASSVGNGGETQYF. This chain joins TRBV9 and TRBJ2-5; a possible D gene is TRBD2 (5 bases). Germline values: CDR1 SGDLS, CDR2 YYNGEE. Trimming took off 0 bases at V and 8 bases at J, with 14 bases between the two ends. The CDR3 has 14 amino acids. Full variable domain (missing parts from reference TRBV9 and TRBJ2-5): DSGVTQTPKHLITATGQRVTLRCSPRSGDLSVYWYQQSLDQGLQFLIQYYNGEERAKGNILERFSAQQFPDLHSELNLSSLELGDSALYFCASSVGNGGETQYFGPGTRLLVL.

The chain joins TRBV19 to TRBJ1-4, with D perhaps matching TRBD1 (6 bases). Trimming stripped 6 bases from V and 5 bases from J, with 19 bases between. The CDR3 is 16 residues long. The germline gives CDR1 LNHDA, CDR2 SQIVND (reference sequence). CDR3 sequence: CASSSPNRDGNEKLFF. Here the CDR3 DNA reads TGTGCCAGTAGCTCTCCTAACAGGGACGGAAATGAAAAACTGTTTTTT.

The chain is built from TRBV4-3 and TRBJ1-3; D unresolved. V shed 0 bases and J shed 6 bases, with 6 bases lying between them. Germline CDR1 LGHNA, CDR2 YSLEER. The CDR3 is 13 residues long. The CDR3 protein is CASSQDTENTIYF. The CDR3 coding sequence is TGCGCCAGCAGCCAAGATACAGAAAACACCATATATTTT.

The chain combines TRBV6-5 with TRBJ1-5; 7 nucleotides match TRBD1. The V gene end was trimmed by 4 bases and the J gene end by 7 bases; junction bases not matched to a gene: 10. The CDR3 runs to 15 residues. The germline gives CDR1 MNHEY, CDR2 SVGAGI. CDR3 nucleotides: TGTGCCAGCAGTTTCTCGACAGGGCAAGGGCAGCCCCAGCATTTT. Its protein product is CASSFSTGQGQPQHF.

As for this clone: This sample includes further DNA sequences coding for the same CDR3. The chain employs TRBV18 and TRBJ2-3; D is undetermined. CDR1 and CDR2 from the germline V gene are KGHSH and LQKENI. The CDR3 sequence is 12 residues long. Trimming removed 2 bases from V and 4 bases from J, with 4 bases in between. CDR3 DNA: TGTGCCAGCTCACCAGGGGCAGATACGCAGTATTTT. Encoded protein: CASSPGADTQYF.

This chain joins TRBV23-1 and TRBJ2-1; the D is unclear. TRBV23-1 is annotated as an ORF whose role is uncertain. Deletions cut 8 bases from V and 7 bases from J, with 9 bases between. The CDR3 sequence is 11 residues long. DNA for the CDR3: TGCGCCAGCGGGTTCTATAATGAGCAGTTCTTC. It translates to CASGFYNEQFF.

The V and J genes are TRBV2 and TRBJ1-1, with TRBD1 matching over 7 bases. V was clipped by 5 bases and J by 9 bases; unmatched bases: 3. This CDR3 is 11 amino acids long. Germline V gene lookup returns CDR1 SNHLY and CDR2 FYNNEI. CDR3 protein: CASSLGQKAFF. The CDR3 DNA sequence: TGTGCCAGCAGTCTGGGACAGAAAGCTTTCTTT.

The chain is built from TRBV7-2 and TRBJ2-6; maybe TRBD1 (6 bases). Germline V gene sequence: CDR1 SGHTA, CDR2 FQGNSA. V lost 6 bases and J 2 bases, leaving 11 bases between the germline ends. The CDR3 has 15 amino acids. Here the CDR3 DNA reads TGTGCCAGCAGTGAACAGGGTGCTGGGGCCAACGTCCTGACTTTC. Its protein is CASSEQGAGANVLTF.

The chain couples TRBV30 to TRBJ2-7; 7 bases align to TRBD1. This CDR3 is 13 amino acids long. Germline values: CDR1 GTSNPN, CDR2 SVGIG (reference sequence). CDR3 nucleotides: TGTGCTCATGGAGCCGACAGGGACCACGAGCAGTACTTC. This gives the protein CAHGADRDHEQYF.

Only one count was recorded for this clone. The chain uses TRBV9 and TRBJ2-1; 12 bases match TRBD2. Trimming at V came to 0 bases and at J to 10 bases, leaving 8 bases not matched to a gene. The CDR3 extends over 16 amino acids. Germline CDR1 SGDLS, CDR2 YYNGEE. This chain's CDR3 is CASSVGLAGEWGEQFF. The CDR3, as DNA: TGTGCCAGCAGCGTAGGACTAGCGGGAGAGTGGGGGGAGCAGTTCTTC.

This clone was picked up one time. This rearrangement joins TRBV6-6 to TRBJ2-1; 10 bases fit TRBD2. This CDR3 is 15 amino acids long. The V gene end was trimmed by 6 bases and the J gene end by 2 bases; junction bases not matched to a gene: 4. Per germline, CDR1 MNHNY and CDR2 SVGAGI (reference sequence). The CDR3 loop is CASSVTSGAYNEQFF. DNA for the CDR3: TGTGCCAGCAGCGTAACTAGCGGGGCCTACAATGAGCAGTTCTTC.

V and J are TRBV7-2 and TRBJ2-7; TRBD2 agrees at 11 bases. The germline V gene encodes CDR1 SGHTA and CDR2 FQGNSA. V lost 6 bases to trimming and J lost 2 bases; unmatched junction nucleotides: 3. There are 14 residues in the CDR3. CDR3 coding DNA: TGTGCCAGCAGGTGGGGACTAGCGGCCTACGAGCAGTACGTC. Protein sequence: CASRWGLAAYEQYV.

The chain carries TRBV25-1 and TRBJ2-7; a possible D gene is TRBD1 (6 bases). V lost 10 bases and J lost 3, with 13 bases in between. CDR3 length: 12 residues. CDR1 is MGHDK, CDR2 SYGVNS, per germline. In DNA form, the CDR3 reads TGTGCCACTGGGACAACTTACTACGAGCAGTACTTC. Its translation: CATGTTYYEQYF.

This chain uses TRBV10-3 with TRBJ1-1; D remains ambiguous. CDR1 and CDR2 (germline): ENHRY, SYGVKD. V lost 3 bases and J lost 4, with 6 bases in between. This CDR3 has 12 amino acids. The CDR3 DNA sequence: TGTGCCATCAGTGATCCCACCACTGAAGCTTTCTTT. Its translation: CAISDPTTEAFF.

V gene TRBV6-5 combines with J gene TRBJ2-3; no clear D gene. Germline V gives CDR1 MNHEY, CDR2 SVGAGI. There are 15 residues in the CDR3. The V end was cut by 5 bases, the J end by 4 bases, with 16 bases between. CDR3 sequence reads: CASSPEAWGSDTQYF. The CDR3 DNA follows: TGTGCCAGCAGTCCTGAGGCCTGGGGATCAGATACGCAGTATTTT.

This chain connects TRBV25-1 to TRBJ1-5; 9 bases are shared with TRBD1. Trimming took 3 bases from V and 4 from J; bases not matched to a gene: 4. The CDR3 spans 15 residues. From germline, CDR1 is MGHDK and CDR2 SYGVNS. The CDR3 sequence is CASSDGDRANQPQHF. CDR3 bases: TGTGCCAGCAGTGACGGGGACAGGGCGAATCAGCCCCAGCATTTT. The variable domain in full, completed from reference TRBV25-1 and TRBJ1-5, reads EADIYQTPRYLVIGTGKKITLECSQTMGHDKMYWYQQDPGMELHLIHYSYGVNSTEKGDLSSESTVSRIRTEHFPLTLESARPSHTSQYLCASSDGDRANQPQHFGDGTRLSIL.

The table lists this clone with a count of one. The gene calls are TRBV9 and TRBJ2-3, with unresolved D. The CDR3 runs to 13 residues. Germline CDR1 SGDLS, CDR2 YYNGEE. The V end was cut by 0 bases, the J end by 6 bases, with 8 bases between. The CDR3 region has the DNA TGTGCCAGCAGCGTAGTTGAAGCGGATACGCAGTATTTT. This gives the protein CASSVVEADTQYF.

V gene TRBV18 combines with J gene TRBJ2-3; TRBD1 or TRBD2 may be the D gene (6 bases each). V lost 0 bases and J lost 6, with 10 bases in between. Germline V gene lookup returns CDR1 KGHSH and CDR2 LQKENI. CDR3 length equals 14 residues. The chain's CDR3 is CASSPPPGADTQYF. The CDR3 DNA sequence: TGTGCCAGCTCACCACCGCCGGGGGCCGATACGCAGTATTTT.

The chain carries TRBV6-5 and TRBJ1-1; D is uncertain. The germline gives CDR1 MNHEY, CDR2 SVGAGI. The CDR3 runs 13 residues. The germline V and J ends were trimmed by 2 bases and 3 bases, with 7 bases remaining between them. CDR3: CASSYGADTEAFF. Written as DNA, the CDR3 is TGTGCCAGCAGTTACGGCGCTGACACTGAAGCTTTCTTT.

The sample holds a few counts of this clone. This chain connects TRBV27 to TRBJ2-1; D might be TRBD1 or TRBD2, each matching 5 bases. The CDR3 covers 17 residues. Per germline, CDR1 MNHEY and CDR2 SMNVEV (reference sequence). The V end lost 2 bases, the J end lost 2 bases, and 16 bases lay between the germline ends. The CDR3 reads CASSLRSGRGPYNEQFF. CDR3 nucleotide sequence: TGTGCCAGCAGTTTACGGTCCGGCCGGGGACCCTACAATGAGCAGTTCTTC.

CDR3 DNA: TGTGCCAGCAGTGAAGCACCAACTACTCCCACAGATACGCAGTATTTT. This codes for CASSEAPTTPTDTQYF. This rearrangement joins TRBV2 to TRBJ2-3; D unresolved. Per germline, CDR1 SNHLY and CDR2 FYNNEI. This CDR3 is built from 16 residues. Trimming left V 0 bases short and J 2 bases short, with 12 bases between.

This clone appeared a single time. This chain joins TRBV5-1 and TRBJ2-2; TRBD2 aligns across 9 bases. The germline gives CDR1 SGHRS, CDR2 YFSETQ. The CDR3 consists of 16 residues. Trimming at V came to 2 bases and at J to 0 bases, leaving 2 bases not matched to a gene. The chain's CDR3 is CASSFRGRANTGELFF. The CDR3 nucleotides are TGCGCCAGCAGCTTCCGCGGGAGGGCGAACACCGGGGAGCTGTTTTTT. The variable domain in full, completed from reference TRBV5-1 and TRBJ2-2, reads KAGVTQTPRYLIKTRGQQVTLSCSPISGHRSVSWYQQTPGQGLQFLFEYFSETQRNKGNFPGRFSGRQFSNSRSEMNVSTLELGDSALYLCASSFRGRANTGELFFGEGSRLTVL.

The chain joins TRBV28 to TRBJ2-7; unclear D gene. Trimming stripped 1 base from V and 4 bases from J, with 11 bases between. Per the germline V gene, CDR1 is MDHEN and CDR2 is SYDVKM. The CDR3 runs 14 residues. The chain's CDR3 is CASSLSGVRYEQYV. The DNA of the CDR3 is TGTGCCAGCAGTTTATCGGGCGTCCGGTACGAGCAGTACGTC.

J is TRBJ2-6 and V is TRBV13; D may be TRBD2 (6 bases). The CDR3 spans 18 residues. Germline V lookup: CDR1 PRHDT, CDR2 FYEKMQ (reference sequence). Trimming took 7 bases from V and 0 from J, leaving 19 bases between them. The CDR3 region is CASTASLASSSGANVLTF. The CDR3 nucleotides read TGTGCCAGCACCGCCTCTCTAGCGTCTAGCTCTGGGGCCAACGTCCTGACTTTC.

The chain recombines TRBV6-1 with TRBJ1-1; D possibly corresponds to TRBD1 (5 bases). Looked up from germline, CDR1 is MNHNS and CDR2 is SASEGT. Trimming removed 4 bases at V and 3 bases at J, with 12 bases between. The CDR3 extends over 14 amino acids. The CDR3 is CASSGAGYYTEAFF. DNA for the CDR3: TGTGCCAGCAGTGGGGCAGGGTATTACACTGAAGCTTTCTTT.

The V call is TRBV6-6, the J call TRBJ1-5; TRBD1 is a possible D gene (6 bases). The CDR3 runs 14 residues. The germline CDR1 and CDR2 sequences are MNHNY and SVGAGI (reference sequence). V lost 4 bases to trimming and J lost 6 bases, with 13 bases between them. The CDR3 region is CASSSTGKGQPQHF. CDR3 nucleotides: TGTGCCAGCAGTTCCACAGGGAAGGGTCAGCCCCAGCATTTT.

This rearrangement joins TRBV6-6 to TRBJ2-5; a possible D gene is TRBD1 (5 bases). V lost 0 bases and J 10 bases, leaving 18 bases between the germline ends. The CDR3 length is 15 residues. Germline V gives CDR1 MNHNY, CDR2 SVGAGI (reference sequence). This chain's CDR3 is CASSYSLGGAESQYF. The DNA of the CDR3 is TGTGCCAGCAGTTACTCGTTGGGTGGGGCCGAAAGCCAGTACTTC.